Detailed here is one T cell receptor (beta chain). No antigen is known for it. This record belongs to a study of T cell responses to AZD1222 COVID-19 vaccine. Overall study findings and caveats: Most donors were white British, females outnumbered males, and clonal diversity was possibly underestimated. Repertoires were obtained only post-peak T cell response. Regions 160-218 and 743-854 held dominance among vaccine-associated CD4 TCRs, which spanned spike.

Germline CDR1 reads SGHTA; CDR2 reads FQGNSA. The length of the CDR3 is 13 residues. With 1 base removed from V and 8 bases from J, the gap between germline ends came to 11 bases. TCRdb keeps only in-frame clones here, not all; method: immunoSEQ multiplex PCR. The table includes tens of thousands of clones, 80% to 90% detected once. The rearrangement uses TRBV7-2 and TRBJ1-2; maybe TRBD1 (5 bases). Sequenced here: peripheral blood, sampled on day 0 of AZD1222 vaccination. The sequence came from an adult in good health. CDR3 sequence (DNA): TGTGCCAGCAGCTTAGGGCAGGGTACGGGCTACACCTTC. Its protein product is CASSLGQGTGYTF.